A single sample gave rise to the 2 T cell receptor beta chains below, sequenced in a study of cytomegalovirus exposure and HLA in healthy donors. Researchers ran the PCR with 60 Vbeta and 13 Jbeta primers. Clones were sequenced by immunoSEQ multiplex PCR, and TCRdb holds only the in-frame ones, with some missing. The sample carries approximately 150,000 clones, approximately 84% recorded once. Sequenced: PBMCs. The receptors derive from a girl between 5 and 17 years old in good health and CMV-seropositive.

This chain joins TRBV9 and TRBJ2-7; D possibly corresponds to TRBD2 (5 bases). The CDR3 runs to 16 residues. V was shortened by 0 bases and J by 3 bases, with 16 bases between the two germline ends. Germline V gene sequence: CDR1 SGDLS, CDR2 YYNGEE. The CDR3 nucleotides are TGTGCCAGCAGCGTAGGGCGGACTGGTCCCCTCTACGAGCAGTACTTC. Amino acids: CASSVGRTGPLYEQYF.

The CDR3 loop reads CASSWGHLKFNSPLHF. CDR3 sequence (DNA): TGTGCCAGCAGCTGGGGACACCTAAAATTTAATTCACCCCTCCACTTT. J is TRBJ1-6 and V is TRBV7-9, with D possibly matching TRBD1 (6 bases). Germline values: CDR1 SEHNR, CDR2 FQNEAQ (reference sequence). The CDR3 has 16 amino acids. The germline V and J ends were trimmed by 4 bases and 6 bases, with 16 bases remaining between them.